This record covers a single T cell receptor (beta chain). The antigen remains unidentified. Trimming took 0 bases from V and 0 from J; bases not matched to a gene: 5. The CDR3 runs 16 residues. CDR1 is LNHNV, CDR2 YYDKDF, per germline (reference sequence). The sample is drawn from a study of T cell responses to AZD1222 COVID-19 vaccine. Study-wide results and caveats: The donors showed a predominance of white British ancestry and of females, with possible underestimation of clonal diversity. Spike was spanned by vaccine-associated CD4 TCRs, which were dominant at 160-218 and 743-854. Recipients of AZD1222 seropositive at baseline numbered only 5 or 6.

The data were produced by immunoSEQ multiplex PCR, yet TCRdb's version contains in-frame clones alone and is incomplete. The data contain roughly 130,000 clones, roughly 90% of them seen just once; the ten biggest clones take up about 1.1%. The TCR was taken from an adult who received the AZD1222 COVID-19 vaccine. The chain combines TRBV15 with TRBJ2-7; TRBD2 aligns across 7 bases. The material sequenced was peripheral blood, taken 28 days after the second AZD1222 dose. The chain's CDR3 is CATSRDAERDSYEQYF. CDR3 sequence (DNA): TGTGCCACCAGCAGAGATGCTGAGCGGGACTCCTACGAGCAGTACTTC.